A single count supports the clone carrying this T cell receptor (beta chain). Some clones are missing from TCRdb's copy, which holds only in-frame ones; the method was immunoSEQ multiplex PCR. Altogether 120,000 or so clones are present, around nine tenths being singletons, with the ten largest covering roughly 4.5%. This specimen comes from a study of blood T cell repertoires in COVID-19. Germline V gene lookup returns CDR1 MDHEN and CDR2 SYDVKM. CDR3 size: 13 residues. V lost 7 bases and J lost 6; bases outside the gene matches: 6. This chain links TRBV28 with TRBJ2-1, with 7 bases aligning to TRBD2. The specimen was peripheral blood. This sequence was found in a man aged 55 to 70 with COVID-19, enrolled during active disease. The CDR3 DNA reads as TGTGCCAGCAATACCGGACTAGTCAATGAGCAGTTCTTC. Amino acids: CASNTGLVNEQFF.